The 5 T cell receptor beta chains given below trace back to one sample, sequenced in a study of early T cells in non-severe SARS-CoV-2 infection (dated by TCRdb to the early 2020s). Library generation was performed with 5' RACE. Sequencing used a NextSeq 500. TCRdb reprocessing: public reads trimmed at Q25 with fastp, clones called with MiXCR, in-frame beta chains kept. Each record represents a unique CDR3 protein, reported with the most common genes and DNA among its rows. This sample holds some 34,000 distinct CDR3 sequences; about 4.5% were observed only once. The ten most abundant clones make up 7.5% to 10% of the sample. The sample consisted of whole blood. These receptors were taken from an adult who was a healthcare worker with PCR-confirmed SARS-CoV-2 infection or an uninfected control (not recorded which).

Notes on this clonotype: A read error may be the cause here, since a much bigger clone is one base away. The J gene is TRBJ2-7, the V gene TRBV28; D unresolved. The CDR3 contains 15 residues. The V gene's germline CDR1 is MDHEN and CDR2 SYDVKM. The CDR3 bases are TGTGCCGGCAGTTTTGAGTTTGGCGCTCGGTACGAGCAGTACTTC. It encodes CAGSFEFGARYEQYF. The full variable domain, completed using reference TRBV28 and TRBJ2-7, is DVKVTQSSRYLVKRTGEKVFLECVQDMDHENMFWYRQDPGLGLRLIYFSYDVKMKEKGDIPEGYSVSREKKERFSLILESASTNQTSMYLCAGSFEFGARYEQYFGPGTRLTVT.

This clonotype was counted at least ten times. V and J are TRBV4-3 and TRBJ1-5; 7 nucleotides align to TRBD1. CDR3 length equals 20 residues. V gave up 0 bases and J gave up 0 bases; unmatched junction bases: 14. Per the germline V gene, CDR1 is LGHNA and CDR2 is YSLEER. Here the CDR3 reads CASSQDLLRDSLFSNQPQHF. The CDR3 DNA sequence: TGCGCCAGCAGCCAAGATCTCCTAAGGGACAGCCTTTTTAGCAATCAGCCCCAGCATTTT.

This clonotype was seen ten or more times. V gene TRBV7-9 combines with J gene TRBJ2-1, with TRBD1 matching 7 bases. The CDR3 consists of 16 residues. Losses at the gene ends were 4 bases for V and 1 base for J; bases not matched to a gene: 7. The germline gives CDR1 SEHNR, CDR2 FQNEAQ (reference sequence). The chain's CDR3 is CASSSRQGQSYNEQFF. The DNA for the CDR3 is TGTGCCAGCAGCTCGCGACAGGGCCAATCCTACAATGAGCAGTTCTTC.

Sample share makes this clonotype medium-sized. The chain has TRBV10-3 and TRBJ1-1, with TRBD1 as a possible D gene (5 bases). From germline, CDR1 is ENHRY and CDR2 SYGVKD. Trimming shortened V by 10 bases and J by 3 bases, and 18 bases separated the two germline ends. The CDR3 contains 14 residues. The CDR3 region has the DNA TGTGCCACCCGCGGCAGGGATCAGTACACTGAAGCTTTCTTT. It yields the protein CATRGRDQYTEAFF.

This clonotype has ten or more counts. The gene calls are TRBV7-2 and TRBJ2-5; 12 nucleotides line up with TRBD2. The V gene's germline CDR1 is SGHTA and CDR2 FQGNSA. The CDR3 contains 14 residues. The J segment lost 4 bases and the V segment lost 5 bases, leaving 2 bases of the junction unmatched. The CDR3 here is CASSKTSGGETQYF. In DNA, the CDR3 is TGTGCCAGCAGCAAGACTAGCGGGGGAGAGACCCAGTACTTC.